These 21 T cell receptor beta chains were all obtained from the same sample, sequenced in a study of OX40 agonist ivuxolimab in advanced cancers. Clones were read by immunoSEQ multiplex PCR, and TCRdb kept only the in-frame ones, dropping some. The repertoire consists of around 54,000 clones, with 90% to 95% occurring once and the leading ten covering 10% to 15%. The sequences come from CD4+ or CD8+ T cells sorted from blood, collected in a trial of the OX40 agonist ivuxolimab. The receptors derive from an adult with an advanced solid tumor such as melanoma, head and neck, liver or kidney cancer.

The chain employs TRBV7-9 and TRBJ1-5; D is undetermined. The germline V gene encodes CDR1 SEHNR and CDR2 FQNEAQ (reference sequence). V lost 5 bases to trimming and J lost 9 bases, with 11 bases between them. The length of the CDR3 is 12 residues. For the CDR3, the DNA is TGTGCCAGCAGCGGGGAGGCCCCGCCCCAGCATTTT. The encoded protein is CASSGEAPPQHF. Full variable domain (rest looked up from reference TRBV7-9 and TRBJ1-5): DTGVSQNPRHKITKRGQNVTFRCDPISEHNRLYWYRQTLGQGPEFLTYFQNEAQLEKSRLLSDRFSAERPKGSFSTLEIQRTEQGDSAMYLCASSGEAPPQHFGDGTRLSIL.

The J gene is TRBJ1-2, the V gene TRBV27; D remains unclear. Germline V gene lookup returns CDR1 MNHEY and CDR2 SMNVEV (reference sequence). The V gene lost 4 bases and the J gene lost 0 bases, with 12 bases spanning the gap. There are 15 residues in the CDR3. CDR3 sequence: CASSWTREANYGYTF. The DNA of the CDR3 is TGTGCCAGCAGTTGGACGAGAGAAGCTAACTATGGCTACACCTTC.

In DNA, the CDR3 is TGTGCCAGCAGCGTAGTCCCCGGTGGTCCCTACGAGCAGTACTTC. Translated: CASSVVPGGPYEQYF. The chain employs TRBV9 and TRBJ2-7; D ambiguous. V was pared by 0 bases and J by 2 bases, with 12 bases between. Germline CDR1 reads SGDLS; CDR2 reads YYNGEE. The length of the CDR3 is 15 residues.

This chain joins TRBV7-8 and TRBJ2-3; D not resolved. This CDR3 has 15 residues. CDR1 is SGHVS, CDR2 FQNEAQ, per germline. V lost 1 base and J lost 0, with 8 bases in between. The CDR3: CASSLGVGSTDTQYF. CDR3 coding DNA: TGTGCCAGCAGCTTAGGGGTGGGCAGCACAGATACGCAGTATTTT.

The chain couples TRBV27 to TRBJ2-7; D remains unclear. The CDR3 is made up of 13 amino acids. Germline CDR1 and CDR2: MNHEY and SMNVEV (reference sequence). V gave up 2 bases and J gave up 3 bases, with 8 bases separating them. DNA of the CDR3: TGTGCCAGCAGTTTAGGGATACACTACGAGCAGTACTTC. Its translation: CASSLGIHYEQYF.

This clone was seen more than once but under ten times. The V and J genes are TRBV2 and TRBJ1-5, with 7 nucleotides matching TRBD1. Trimming cost V 6 bases and J 1 base; bases outside gene matches: 6. Per the germline V gene, CDR1 is SNHLY and CDR2 is FYNNEI. The CDR3 extends over 15 amino acids. The CDR3 coding sequence is TGTGCCAGCAGCGCAGGGGGAGTCAGCAATCAGCCCCAGCATTTT. It encodes CASSAGGVSNQPQHF.

The chain recombines TRBV6-5 with TRBJ2-7; D uncertain. V was cut by 2 bases and J by 6 bases, with 5 bases left in between. The length of the CDR3 is 11 residues. Germline CDR1 MNHEY, CDR2 SVGAGI. The CDR3 loop reads CASSYGGEQYF. CDR3 sequence (DNA): TGTGCCAGCAGTTACGGTGGCGAGCAGTACTTC.

The V call is TRBV19, the J call TRBJ1-5; TRBD1 matches 7 bases. The CDR3 extends over 17 amino acids. Germline V gene lookup returns CDR1 LNHDA and CDR2 SQIVND (reference sequence). V lost 7 bases to trimming and J lost 0 bases; unmatched junction nucleotides: 12. The DNA for the CDR3 is TGTGCCAGTAAGGAGGGGACAGTCTCCTATAGCAATCAGCCCCAGCATTTT. The encoded protein is CASKEGTVSYSNQPQHF.

The gene calls are TRBV6-6 and TRBJ1-2; D ambiguous. V lost 2 bases and J lost 7, with 14 bases in between. Germline CDR1 and CDR2: MNHNY and SVGAGI (reference sequence). The CDR3 extends over 14 amino acids. In DNA, the CDR3 is TGTGCCAGCAGTTACGCCGGACCGGTGGGTGGCTACACCTTC. It yields the protein CASSYAGPVGGYTF.

Only one count was recorded for this clone. The chain uses TRBV2 and TRBJ1-5; D gene ambiguous. This CDR3 region has 15 residues. Trimming left V 1 base short and J 0 bases short, with 7 bases between. Germline V gene data show CDR1 as SNHLY and CDR2 as FYNNEI. For the CDR3, the DNA is TGTGCCAGCAGTGAAGGAGGGTATAGCAATCAGCCCCAGCATTTT. This encodes CASSEGGYSNQPQHF.

CDR3 sequence reads: CASLGPETQYF. The CDR3 coding sequence is TGTGCCAGCCTGGGGCCCGAGACCCAGTACTTC. V usage is TRBV2 and J usage is TRBJ2-5, with D tentatively TRBD1 (5 bases). The CDR3 loop spans 11 amino acids. V was cut by 8 bases and J by 5 bases, with 9 bases left in between. Looked up from germline, CDR1 is SNHLY and CDR2 is FYNNEI.

V usage is TRBV19 and J usage is TRBJ2-7; 9 bases fit TRBD1. J was trimmed by 6 bases and V by 5 bases; bases with no gene match: 5. The CDR3 totals 13 residues. Germline values: CDR1 LNHDA, CDR2 SQIVND (reference sequence). CDR3 bases: TGTGCCAGTAGTTATGGGACAGGGTCCGAGCAGTACTTC. This encodes CASSYGTGSEQYF.

V is TRBV30 and J is TRBJ2-5, with 8 bases matching TRBD2. Germline V gene sequence: CDR1 GTSNPN, CDR2 SVGIG (reference sequence). The V and J ends lost 1 base and 5 bases, in that order; junction bases with no gene match: 9. This CDR3 spans 15 amino acids. CDR3 coding DNA: TGTGCCTGGAGTGCCCACCCGGGGGGGTTGGAGACCCAGTACTTC. Translating it yields CAWSAHPGGLETQYF. The variable domain in full, with the rest retrieved from reference TRBV30 and TRBJ2-5, is SQTIHQWPATLVQPVGSPLSLECTVEGTSNPNLYWYRQAAGRGLQLLFYSVGIGQISSEVPQNLSASRPQDRQFILSSKKLLLSDSGFYLCAWSAHPGGLETQYFGPGTRLLVL.

This clone showed up just once. The chain links TRBV28 to TRBJ2-1; D unresolved. Trimming shortened V by 1 base and J by 0 bases, and 1 base separated the two germline ends. CDR3 size: 13 residues. Germline CDR1 MDHEN, CDR2 SYDVKM. The CDR3 region has the DNA TGTGCCAGCAGTTTATCCTCCTACAATGAGCAGTTCTTC. Protein: CASSLSSYNEQFF.

The chain has TRBV6-5 and TRBJ2-1; 10 bases are a match to TRBD2. CDR3 length: 14 amino acids. The V and J ends lost 6 bases and 6 bases, in that order; junction bases with no gene match: 5. Germline V CDR1 and CDR2: MNHEY, SVGAGI. CDR3 bases: TGTGCCAGCAGCATGACTAGCGGGTCCAATGAGCAGTTCTTC. Translation gives CASSMTSGSNEQFF.

The chain employs TRBV5-6 and TRBJ2-5; D remains unclear. The V gene's germline CDR1 is SGHDT and CDR2 YYEEEE. The CDR3 spans 14 residues. Trimming took off 0 bases at V and 4 bases at J, with 10 bases between the two ends. The CDR3 DNA reads TGTGCCAGCAGCTTGGAGGGCTGGCGAGAGACCCAGTACTTC. Translation gives CASSLEGWRETQYF.

The chain uses TRBV25-1 and TRBJ2-5; D is perhaps TRBD1 or TRBD2 (5 bases each). Germline V gene data show CDR1 as MGHDK and CDR2 as SYGVNS. This CDR3 is built from 14 residues. Trimming pared 4 bases from V and 5 bases from J, leaving 14 bases between. CDR3 bases: TGTGCCAGCAGTGTCCCGGGACCCGTGGAGACCCAGTACTTC. Translating gives CASSVPGPVETQYF.

This chain connects TRBV27 to TRBJ2-7; D is possibly TRBD2 (7 bases). CDR1 MNHEY and CDR2 SMNVEV come from the germline V gene (reference sequence). The CDR3 has 15 residues. V was trimmed by 5 bases and J by 2 bases, leaving 16 bases between them. The CDR3 sequence: CASSPRGGGTYEQYF. DNA for the CDR3: TGTGCCAGCAGTCCCCGAGGGGGGGGGACCTACGAGCAGTACTTC.

This clone was counted between two and nine times. The V call is TRBV14, the J call TRBJ1-4; possibly TRBD1 for D (6 bases). There are 15 residues in the CDR3. The germline V gene has CDR1 SGHDN and CDR2 FVKESK. V lost 3 bases, J lost 3 bases, and 11 bases lay in between. The CDR3 protein is CASSHVQGANEKLFF. The CDR3 nucleotides are TGTGCCAGCAGCCATGTACAGGGTGCTAATGAAAAACTGTTTTTT. The full variable domain, rest sourced from reference TRBV14 and TRBJ1-4, is EAGVTQFPSHSVIEKGQTVTLRCDPISGHDNLYWYRRVMGKEIKFLLHFVKESKQDESGMPNNRFLAERTGGTYSTLKVQPAELEDSGVYFCASSHVQGANEKLFFGSGTQLSVL.

The chain is built from TRBV7-9 and TRBJ2-1; D possibly corresponds to TRBD2 (6 bases). Trimming stripped 4 bases from V and 0 bases from J, with 10 bases between. Germline loops: CDR1 SEHNR, CDR2 FQNEAQ (reference sequence). This CDR3 has 15 amino acids. This CDR3 reads CASSWDFRSYNEQFF. CDR3 DNA sequence: TGTGCCAGCAGCTGGGACTTTCGCTCCTACAATGAGCAGTTCTTC.

The genes are TRBV9 and TRBJ2-2, with D perhaps TRBD1 (6 bases). Trimming took 10 bases from V and 1 from J, leaving 14 bases between them. The CDR3 has 14 amino acids. CDR1 SGDLS and CDR2 YYNGEE come from the germline V gene. This CDR3 reads CAGSPGQNTGELFF. CDR3 bases: TGTGCCGGCTCGCCGGGACAGAACACCGGGGAGCTGTTTTTT.